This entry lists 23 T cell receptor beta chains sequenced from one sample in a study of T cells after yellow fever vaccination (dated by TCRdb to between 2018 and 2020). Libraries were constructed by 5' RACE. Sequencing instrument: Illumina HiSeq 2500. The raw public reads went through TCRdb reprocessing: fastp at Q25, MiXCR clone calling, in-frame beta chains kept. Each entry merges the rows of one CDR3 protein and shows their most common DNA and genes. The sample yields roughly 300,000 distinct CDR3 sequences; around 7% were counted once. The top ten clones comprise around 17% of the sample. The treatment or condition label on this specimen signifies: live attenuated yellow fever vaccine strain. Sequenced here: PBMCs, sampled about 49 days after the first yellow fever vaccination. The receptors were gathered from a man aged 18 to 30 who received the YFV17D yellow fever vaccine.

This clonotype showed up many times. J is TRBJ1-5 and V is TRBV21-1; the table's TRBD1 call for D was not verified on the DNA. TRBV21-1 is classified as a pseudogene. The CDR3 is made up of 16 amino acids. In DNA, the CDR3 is TGTGCCAGCAGCCAAAAGAAAGGGGGCAGGAATCAGCCCCAGCATTTT. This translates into CASSQKKGGRNQPQHF.

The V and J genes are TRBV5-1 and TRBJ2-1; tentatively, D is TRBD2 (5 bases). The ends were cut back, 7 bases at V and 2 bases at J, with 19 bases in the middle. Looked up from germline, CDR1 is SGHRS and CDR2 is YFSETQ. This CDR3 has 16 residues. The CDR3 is CASGPKAAATYNEQFF. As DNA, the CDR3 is TGCGCCAGCGGCCCCAAAGCGGCGGCGACCTACAATGAGCAGTTCTTC.

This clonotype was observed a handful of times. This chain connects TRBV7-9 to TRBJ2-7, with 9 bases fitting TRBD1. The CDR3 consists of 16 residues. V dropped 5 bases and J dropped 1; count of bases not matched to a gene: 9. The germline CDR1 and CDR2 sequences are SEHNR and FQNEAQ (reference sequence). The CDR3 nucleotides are TGTGCCAGCAGCCCACCCCCGGGACAGGGTTCCTACGAGCAGTACGTC. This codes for CASSPPPGQGSYEQYV.

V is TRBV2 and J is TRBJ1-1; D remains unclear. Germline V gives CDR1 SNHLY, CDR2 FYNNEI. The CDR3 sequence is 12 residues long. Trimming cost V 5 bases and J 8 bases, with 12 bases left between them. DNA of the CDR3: TGTGCCAGCAGTACCGTACTAGTAGAAGCTTTCTTT. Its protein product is CASSTVLVEAFF.

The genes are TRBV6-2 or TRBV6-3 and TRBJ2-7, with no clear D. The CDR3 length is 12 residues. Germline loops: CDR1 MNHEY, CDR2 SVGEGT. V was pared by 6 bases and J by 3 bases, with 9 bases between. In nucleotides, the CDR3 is TGTGCCAGCAGGGATGACCACTACGAGCAGTACTTC. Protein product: CASRDDHYEQYF.

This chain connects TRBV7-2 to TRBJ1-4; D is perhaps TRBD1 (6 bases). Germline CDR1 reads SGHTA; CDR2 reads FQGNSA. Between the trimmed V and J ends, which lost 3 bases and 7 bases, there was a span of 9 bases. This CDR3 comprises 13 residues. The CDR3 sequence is CASSFTGSEKLFF. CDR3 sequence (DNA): TGTGCCAGCAGCTTCACAGGGAGTGAAAAACTGTTTTTT.

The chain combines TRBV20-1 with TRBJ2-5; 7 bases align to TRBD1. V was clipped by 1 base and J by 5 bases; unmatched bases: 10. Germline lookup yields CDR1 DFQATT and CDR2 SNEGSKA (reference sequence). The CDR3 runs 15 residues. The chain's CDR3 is CSARGQGRVQETQYF. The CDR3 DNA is TGCAGTGCTAGAGGACAGGGCAGGGTTCAGGAGACCCAGTACTTC.

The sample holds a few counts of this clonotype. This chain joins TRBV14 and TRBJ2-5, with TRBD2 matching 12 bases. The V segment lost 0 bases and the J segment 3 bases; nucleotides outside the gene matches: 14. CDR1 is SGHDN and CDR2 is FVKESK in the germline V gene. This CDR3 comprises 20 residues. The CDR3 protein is CASSQERRRLTSGGKETQYF. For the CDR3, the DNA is TGTGCCAGCAGCCAAGAAAGGCGCCGTTTGACTAGCGGGGGAAAAGAGACCCAGTACTTC.

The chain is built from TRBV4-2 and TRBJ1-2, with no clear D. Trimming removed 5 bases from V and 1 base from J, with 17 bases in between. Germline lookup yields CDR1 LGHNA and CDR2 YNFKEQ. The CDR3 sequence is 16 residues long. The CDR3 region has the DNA TGTGCCAGCAGCGGGCTCCCCCCCATAAGTAACTATGGCTACACCTTC. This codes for CASSGLPPISNYGYTF.

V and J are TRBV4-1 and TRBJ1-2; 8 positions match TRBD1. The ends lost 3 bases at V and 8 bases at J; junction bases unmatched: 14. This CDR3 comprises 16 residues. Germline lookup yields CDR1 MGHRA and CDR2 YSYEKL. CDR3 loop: CASSHDPQGQDTGYTF. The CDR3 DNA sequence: TGCGCCAGCAGCCACGATCCCCAGGGACAGGACACGGGCTACACCTTC.

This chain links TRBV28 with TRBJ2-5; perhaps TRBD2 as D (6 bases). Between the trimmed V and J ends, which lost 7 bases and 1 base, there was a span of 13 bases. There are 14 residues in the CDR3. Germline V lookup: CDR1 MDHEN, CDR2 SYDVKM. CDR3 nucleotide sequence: TGTGCCAGCATGGCGGGGAGCTCCCAAGAGACCCAGTACTTC. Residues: CASMAGSSQETQYF.

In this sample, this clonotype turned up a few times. Here the CDR3 reads CSVSRNTEAFF. The DNA for the CDR3 is TGCAGCGTCAGTAGGAACACTGAAGCTTTCTTT. This chain joins TRBV29-1 and TRBJ1-1, with no clear D. Trimming removed 6 bases from V and 1 base from J, with 6 bases in between. Germline V gene data show CDR1 as SQVTM and CDR2 as ANQGSEA. CDR3 length: 11 amino acids.

The CDR3 sequence is CAILSPGRSYSNQPQHF. The DNA of the CDR3 is TGTGCCATCTTATCACCGGGGAGATCTTATAGCAATCAGCCCCAGCATTTT. The chain recombines TRBV10-3 with TRBJ1-5; no definite D call. Germline V gene data show CDR1 as ENHRY and CDR2 as SYGVKD. The CDR3 has 17 residues. The ends were cut back, 8 bases at V and 0 bases at J, with 20 bases in the middle.

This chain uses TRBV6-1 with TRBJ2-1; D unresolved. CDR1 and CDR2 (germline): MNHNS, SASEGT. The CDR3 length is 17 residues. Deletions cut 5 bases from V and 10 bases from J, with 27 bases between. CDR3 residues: CASSTGTSLVWVGEQFF. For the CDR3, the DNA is TGTGCCAGCAGTACCGGAACCTCCTTAGTTTGGGTCGGGGAGCAGTTCTTC.

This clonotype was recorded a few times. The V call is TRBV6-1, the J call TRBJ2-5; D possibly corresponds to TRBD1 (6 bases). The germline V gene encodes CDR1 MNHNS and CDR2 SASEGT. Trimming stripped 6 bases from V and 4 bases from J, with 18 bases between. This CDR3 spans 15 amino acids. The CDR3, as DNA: TGTGCCAGCAGCCGACAAGGGGGATTGGGAGAGACCCAGTACTTC. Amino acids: CASSRQGGLGETQYF.

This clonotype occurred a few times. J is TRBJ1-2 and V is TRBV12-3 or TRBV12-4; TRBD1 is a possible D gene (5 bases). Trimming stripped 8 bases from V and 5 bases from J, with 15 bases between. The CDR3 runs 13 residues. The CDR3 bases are TGTGCCAGCCGACTAATAGGGGCGTATGGCTACACCTTC. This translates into CASRLIGAYGYTF.

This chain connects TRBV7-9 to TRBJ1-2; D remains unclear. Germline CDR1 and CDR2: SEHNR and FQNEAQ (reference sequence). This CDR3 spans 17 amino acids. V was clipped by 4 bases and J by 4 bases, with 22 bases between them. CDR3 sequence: CASSSVINRQKGYGYTF. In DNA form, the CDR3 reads TGTGCCAGCAGCTCCGTCATTAACAGACAAAAGGGCTATGGCTACACCTTC.

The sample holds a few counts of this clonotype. The CDR3 region has the DNA TGTGCTAGTGGTTTGGCGGGAGCCGGGGAGCTGTTTTTT. As protein: CASGLAGAGELFF. The V and J genes are TRBV12-5 and TRBJ2-2, with D possibly being TRBD2 (6 bases). V was clipped by 1 base and J by 6 bases, with 6 bases between them. The germline V gene has CDR1 LGHNT and CDR2 FRNRAP. CDR3 size: 13 residues.

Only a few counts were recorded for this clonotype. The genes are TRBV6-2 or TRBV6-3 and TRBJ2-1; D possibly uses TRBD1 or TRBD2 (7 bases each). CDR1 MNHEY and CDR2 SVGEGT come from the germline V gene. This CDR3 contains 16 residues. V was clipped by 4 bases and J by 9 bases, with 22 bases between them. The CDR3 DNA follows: TGTGCCAGCAGTTTTGTAGCAGGGGGGGGCCGAAGTGAGCAGTTCTTC. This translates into CASSFVAGGGRSEQFF.

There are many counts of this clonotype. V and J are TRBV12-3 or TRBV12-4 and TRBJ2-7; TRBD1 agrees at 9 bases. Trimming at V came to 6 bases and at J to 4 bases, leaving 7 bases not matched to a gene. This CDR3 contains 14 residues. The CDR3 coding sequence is TGTGCCAGCAGCGGGACAGGGAGAACGTACGAGCAGTACTTC. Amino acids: CASSGTGRTYEQYF.

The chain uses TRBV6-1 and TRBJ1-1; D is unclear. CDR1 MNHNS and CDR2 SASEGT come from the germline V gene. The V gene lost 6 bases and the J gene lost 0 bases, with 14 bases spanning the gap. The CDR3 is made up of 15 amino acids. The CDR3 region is CASSRKAIMNTEAFF. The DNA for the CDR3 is TGTGCCAGCAGCCGTAAAGCGATAATGAACACTGAAGCTTTCTTT.

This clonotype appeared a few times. Written as DNA, the CDR3 is TGTGCCAGCAGCTTGGGTGGCAGGGGCCTGAGCTCCTACGAGCAGTACTTC. It encodes CASSLGGRGLSSYEQYF. The rearrangement links TRBV7-2 to TRBJ2-7; D perhaps matches TRBD1 (6 bases). The germline V and J ends were trimmed by 3 bases and 0 bases, with 18 bases remaining between them. Germline V gene lookup returns CDR1 SGHTA and CDR2 FQGNSA. The CDR3 runs to 17 residues.

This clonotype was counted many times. DNA for the CDR3: TGCGCCAGCAGCTTGGAGTCTGGGGCCACTGAAGCTTTCTTT. Amino acid sequence: CASSLESGATEAFF. This chain uses TRBV5-1 with TRBJ1-1; a possible D gene is TRBD1 (5 bases). CDR1 SGHRS and CDR2 YFSETQ come from the germline V gene. The CDR3 has 14 amino acids. Trimming took 0 bases from V and 4 from J, leaving 10 bases between them.